Listed below are T cell receptor beta chains from one sample, sequenced in a study of post-analysis software for immune sequencing data. TCRdb recomputed calls from the PCR reads with MiXCR, one row per CDR3 protein. The sample includes under 900,000 distinct CDR3 sequences, approximately 53% seen only once; the top ten take under 6%. Sequenced input: blood. These receptors were obtained from a girl aged 5 to 17 with multiple sclerosis. The conserved cysteine and the conserved F or W are not part of the CDR3 here. Fields, in order: J gene, clone size, V gene, CDR3 protein. Not every row has a clone size; where given, it reads once, few, many or a size class.

>TRBJ1-5|NA|TRBV12-3/TRBV12-4
ASSPLQQPQH
>TRBJ1-1|NA|TRBV7-9
ASSLSGLPEAF
>TRBJ2-3|once|TRBV7-3
ATRSGRSDTQY
>TRBJ1-2|NA|TRBV18
ASSPGRTANYGYT
>TRBJ1-1|few|TRBV12-3/TRBV12-4
AISPRMNTEAF
>TRBJ2-4|NA|TRBV11-2
ASSEDIAKNIQY
>TRBJ1-1|NA|TRBV15
ATSRGNGIAF
>TRBJ2-1|NA|TRBV20-1
SASGQREQF
>TRBJ2-7|NA|TRBV7-9
ASSSGTGRAYEQY
>TRBJ2-7|few|TRBV12-3/TRBV12-4
ASSFNTGRVEQY
>TRBJ2-3|NA|TRBV10-3
AISGGTGDTDTQY
>TRBJ2-4|NA|TRBV6-6
ASSTGDRYERNIQY
>TRBJ1-5|few|TRBV3-1
ASSPRDFEGQPQH
>TRBJ2-7|NA|TRBV5-8
AGSPPDGDEQY
>TRBJ1-4|NA|TRBV21-1
ASSGPGSVKLF
>TRBJ1-2|NA|TRBV11-3
ASSFRDGDGYT
>TRBJ2-7|few|TRBV20-1
SARAGASGAYEQY
>TRBJ2-7|many|TRBV7-6
ASSLTGYDQAYEQY